This TCR beta chain was profiled in a study of Ad26.COV2.S vaccination and SARS-CoV-2 variants. Study observations and caveats: Total T cell responses, in the TCR breadth and depth analyses, may have been underestimated. It was reported that spike-specific CD8+ and CD4+ T cell responses were substantially broad after vaccination.

Comments on this clone: The antigen remains unidentified.

Repertoires were generated with immunoSEQ multiplex PCR, while TCRdb's copy carries only in-frame clones and drops some. The sample records hundreds of thousands of clones, 89% being singletons. The CDR3 has 14 residues. Per germline, CDR1 SGHTA and CDR2 FQGNSA. Trimming left V 4 bases short and J 4 bases short, with 13 bases between. Treatment in this sample: roughly 20 received Ad26.COV2.S at low or high dose, single or two shots; 5 received placebo; per-sample allocation not given. Collection of samples fell on day 63 after the first vaccine or placebo injection. This receptor was obtained from a person aged 18-65 years who received the Ad26.COV2.S COVID-19 vaccine or a placebo. The genes are TRBV7-2 and TRBJ2-5; D gene ambiguous. This specimen consisted of peripheral blood, obtained in a trial of Ad26.COV2.S vaccine versus placebo. The CDR3 loop reads CASSSPPGRETQYF. DNA of the CDR3: TGTGCCAGCAGCTCGCCCCCAGGAAGAGAGACCCAGTACTTC.